The 30 T cell receptor beta chains presented below share a single source sample, sequenced in a study of shared clonotypes between healthy human individuals. This table comes from immunoSEQ multiplex PCR, and its TCRdb copy is limited to in-frame clones, with some not included. The sample has around 2,000,000 clones; approximately 94% are singletons. Naive CD8 isolation took CD45RO-negative cells positively selected for CCR7 and excluded terminally differentiated effector memory CD45RA+ cells. Sequencing input: naive CD8+ T cells sorted from blood. The source is a man aged 18-30 years in good health.

This clone has a single count. Written as DNA, the CDR3 is TGTGCCAGCAGTCATGGGGAAAATTCACCCCTCCACTTT. Translated, it gives CASSHGENSPLHF. V usage is TRBV5-5 and J usage is TRBJ1-6; D gene ambiguous. This CDR3 has 13 amino acids. Germline CDR1 and CDR2: SGHKS and YYEKEE (reference sequence). Deletions cut 5 bases from V and 7 bases from J, with 10 bases between. The whole variable domain, remainder taken from reference TRBV5-5 and TRBJ1-6, is DAGVTQSPTHLIKTRGQQVTLRCSPISGHKSVSWYQQVLGQGPQFIFQYYEKEERGRGNFPDRFSARQFPNYSSELNVNALLLGDSALYLCASSHGENSPLHFGNGTRLTVT.

The chain is built from TRBV27 and TRBJ1-5; possible D gene TRBD1, 6 bases. Trimming pared 0 bases from V and 5 bases from J, leaving 11 bases between. The CDR3 length is 15 residues. Looked up from germline, CDR1 is MNHEY and CDR2 is SMNVEV (reference sequence). The CDR3 region is CASSLSPGGHQPQHF. The CDR3 DNA follows: TGTGCCAGCAGTTTATCCCCGGGGGGCCATCAGCCCCAGCATTTT.

This sequence joins TRBV7-9 and TRBJ2-7; maybe TRBD1 (6 bases). Germline CDR1 is SEHNR and CDR2 is FQNEAQ (reference sequence). Trimming left V 1 base short and J 2 bases short, with 12 bases between. The CDR3 spans 15 residues. CDR3 amino acids: CASSLGSGVTYEQYF. CDR3 nucleotide sequence: TGTGCCAGCAGCTTAGGATCAGGGGTGACCTACGAGCAGTACTTC.

The chain recombines TRBV28 with TRBJ1-2; D is undetermined. CDR1 MDHEN and CDR2 SYDVKM come from the germline V gene. The V gene lost 7 bases and the J gene lost 3 bases, with 15 bases spanning the gap. The CDR3 has 14 residues. The CDR3: CASTTISGDYGYTF. The CDR3 region has the DNA TGTGCCAGCACCACTATTTCGGGTGACTATGGCTACACCTTC.

V usage is TRBV29-1 and J usage is TRBJ2-7; D is ambiguous. V lost 6 bases and J lost 0, with 15 bases in between. Looked up from germline, CDR1 is SQVTM and CDR2 is ANQGSEA. CDR3 length: 14 amino acids. This CDR3 is CSVVAVGYSYEQYF. The CDR3 nucleotides read TGCAGCGTGGTAGCCGTCGGGTACTCCTACGAGCAGTACTTC.

As regards this clone: At one boundary the junction diverges from the germline segment, which might be a read error. This chain links TRBV11-2 with TRBJ2-3; TRBD2 matches 16 bases. Germline V gives CDR1 SGHAT, CDR2 FQNNGV. The CDR3 sequence is 18 residues long. CDR3 DNA: TGTGCCAGCACCTTAGGGGGACTAGCGGGAGGGCCGAAAGATACGCAGTATTTT. Amino acid sequence: CASTLGGLAGGPKDTQYF. Variable domain in full (rest from reference TRBV11-2 and TRBJ2-3): EAGVAQSPRYKIIEKRQSVAFWCNPISGHATLYWYQQILGQGPKLLIQFQNNGVVDDSQLPKDRFSAERLKGVDSTLKIQPAKLEDSAVYLCASTLGGLAGGPKDTQYFGPGTRLTVL.

V and J are TRBV5-1 and TRBJ1-2, with a weak D call TRBD1 (5 bases). The ends were cut back, 5 bases at V and 2 bases at J, with 16 bases in the middle. In germline, CDR1 is SGHRS, CDR2 YFSETQ. The CDR3 has 15 residues. DNA for the CDR3: TGCGCCAGCAGGGAAGGGACTTCAACGAACTATGGCTACACCTTC. As protein: CASREGTSTNYGYTF.

CDR3 nucleotide sequence: TGTGCCAGCAGTATCCTAGCGGGAGGGTCCACCGGGGAGCTGTTTTTT. This codes for CASSILAGGSTGELFF. The rearrangement links TRBV27 to TRBJ2-2, with 12 bases identical to TRBD2. The V gene end was trimmed by 5 bases and the J gene end by 4 bases; junction bases not matched to a gene: 5. Per germline, CDR1 MNHEY and CDR2 SMNVEV (reference sequence). The CDR3 is made up of 16 amino acids.

The CDR3 DNA reads TGTGCCAGCAGTTTGGGAGGGTTAGTACGGCAGCCCCAGCATTTT. Encoded protein: CASSLGGLVRQPQHF. The V and J genes are TRBV27 and TRBJ1-5, with unresolved D. Germline loops: CDR1 MNHEY, CDR2 SMNVEV (reference sequence). V was trimmed by 3 bases and J by 7 bases, leaving 16 bases between them. This CDR3 has 15 amino acids.

On this clone: Other DNA sequences in this sample translate to the same CDR3. The genes are TRBV12-5 and TRBJ2-7, with D possibly being TRBD2 (5 bases). The V gene's germline CDR1 is LGHNT and CDR2 FRNRAP. The CDR3 contains 14 residues. V was clipped by 3 bases and J by 3 bases, with 12 bases between them. The CDR3: CASGLGLAGYEQYF. CDR3 bases: TGTGCTAGTGGTTTAGGGCTAGCAGGCTACGAGCAGTACTTC.

This clone was counted a single time. This chain uses TRBV5-6 with TRBJ2-1; the D call may be TRBD1 or TRBD2 (5 bases each). Trimming removed 0 bases at V and 3 bases at J, with 22 bases between. This CDR3 spans 19 amino acids. Germline V CDR1 and CDR2: SGHDT, YYEEEE. Written as DNA, the CDR3 is TGTGCCAGCAGCTTGGCCCTGGTTCAGGGAGTTAGGGGCTACAATGAGCAGTTCTTC. Translation: CASSLALVQGVRGYNEQFF.

This chain connects TRBV11-2 to TRBJ2-4; D uncertain. The V end was cut by 5 bases, the J end by 9 bases, with 17 bases between. Germline V gene sequence: CDR1 SGHAT, CDR2 FQNNGV. The CDR3 spans 14 residues. DNA for the CDR3: TGTGCCAGCAGCCCCCCGGGTCGGCCTGGCATTCAGTACTTC. It encodes CASSPPGRPGIQYF.

For this clone: The sample contains more than one DNA sequence encoding this CDR3. The V and J genes are TRBV11-2 and TRBJ2-5, with D unclear. The CDR3 has 12 residues. V lost 1 base and J lost 5, with 5 bases in between. Germline CDR1 and CDR2: SGHAT and FQNNGV. CDR3 protein: CASSLGRETQYF. The CDR3 region has the DNA TGTGCCAGCAGCTTAGGCAGGGAGACCCAGTACTTC.

Comment on this clone: The sample holds other DNA sequences that translate to the same CDR3. The V call is TRBV28, the J call TRBJ2-7; D is perhaps TRBD1 (6 bases). Germline V CDR1 and CDR2: MDHEN, SYDVKM. The CDR3 sequence is 14 residues long. The V end was cut by 2 bases, the J end by 1 base, with 9 bases between. DNA of the CDR3: TGTGCCAGCAGTTTAGTTGGGACATCCTACGAGCAGTACTTC. Amino acid sequence: CASSLVGTSYEQYF.

As for this clone: Its ends do not fully match the called genes, so a read error is possible. The chain links TRBV27 to TRBJ2-7; 9 positions match TRBD2. Germline V gives CDR1 MNHEY, CDR2 SMNVEV (reference sequence). The CDR3 covers 12 residues. The CDR3 spells CASSSSSGDLHF. The DNA of the CDR3 is TGTGCCAGCAGTTCTTCTAGCGGGGACCTGCACTTC.

The J gene is TRBJ2-5, the V gene TRBV6-5; TRBD2 might be the D (6 bases). This CDR3 is built from 15 residues. Deletions cut 5 bases from V and 5 bases from J, with 18 bases between. CDR1 is MNHEY, CDR2 SVGAGI, per germline. For the CDR3, the DNA is TGTGCCAGCAGTCTTCGGGAGATAGAAGGGGAGACCCAGTACTTC. This codes for CASSLREIEGETQYF.

The chain is built from TRBV10-3 and TRBJ2-7; a possible D gene is TRBD2 (7 bases). Deletions cut 4 bases from V and 2 bases from J, with 15 bases between. Looked up from germline, CDR1 is ENHRY and CDR2 is SYGVKD. This CDR3 has 15 residues. The CDR3 loop is CAISVEGEGPYEQYF. Here the CDR3 DNA reads TGTGCCATCAGTGTAGAGGGGGAGGGCCCCTACGAGCAGTACTTC.

This clone is a singleton in its sample. The chain links TRBV6-1 to TRBJ2-2; 8 bases line up with TRBD1. Trimming at V came to 5 bases and at J to 2 bases, leaving 4 bases not matched to a gene. The germline V gene encodes CDR1 MNHNS and CDR2 SASEGT. The CDR3 runs to 15 residues. Here the CDR3 DNA reads TGTGCCAGCAGTCAAGACAGGGGTAACACCGGGGAGCTGTTTTTT. This codes for CASSQDRGNTGELFF.

This rearrangement joins TRBV6-1 to TRBJ2-7, with D hard to call. The V end lost 0 bases, the J end lost 4 bases, and 7 bases lay between the germline ends. Germline V gives CDR1 MNHNS, CDR2 SASEGT. The CDR3 totals 13 residues. The CDR3 DNA reads as TGTGCCAGCAGTGAAGCAGTGGTTTACGAGCAGTACTTC. It specifies CASSEAVVYEQYF.

The CDR3 coding sequence is TGTGCCAGCAGCCCGAATACGGGACGGATATCCTACGAGCAGTACTTC. It is translated as CASSPNTGRISYEQYF. The chain recombines TRBV5-8 with TRBJ2-7; D may be TRBD1 or TRBD2 (5 bases each). This CDR3 region has 16 residues. The germline CDR1 and CDR2 sequences are SGHTS and YDEGEE. V was clipped by 4 bases and J by 1 base, with 18 bases between them. Together with reference TRBV5-8 and TRBJ2-7, the CDR3 gives the full variable domain: EAGVTQSPTHLIKTRGQQATLRCSPISGHTSVYWYQQALGLGLQFLLWYDEGEERNRGNFPPRFSGRQFPNYSSELNVNALELEDSALYLCASSPNTGRISYEQYFGPGTRLTVT.

Points on this clone: The sample carries other DNA sequences with the same CDR3. The chain uses TRBV6-5 and TRBJ2-7; 7 bases align to TRBD2. CDR3 length: 11 amino acids. Germline CDR1 reads MNHEY; CDR2 reads SVGAGI. V trimming: 4 bases; J trimming: 6 bases; junction bases outside the gene matches: 0. The CDR3 nucleotides read TGTGCCAGCAGTTGGGGGGGCGAGCAGTACTTC. It is translated as CASSWGGEQYF.

The rearrangement links TRBV7-9 to TRBJ2-7, with D perhaps matching TRBD2 (5 bases). The germline CDR1 and CDR2 sequences are SEHNR and FQNEAQ (reference sequence). The CDR3 is 15 amino acids. V lost 4 bases and J 4 bases, leaving 17 bases between the germline ends. CDR3 region: CASSSERRTPYEQYF. CDR3 DNA: TGTGCCAGCAGCTCCGAGCGGAGAACCCCTTACGAGCAGTACTTC.

The rearrangement links TRBV11-3 to TRBJ2-7; D assignment may be TRBD1 or TRBD2 (7 bases each). The CDR3 runs to 16 residues. Deletions cut 5 bases from V and 2 bases from J, with 19 bases between. The germline CDR1 and CDR2 sequences are SGHNT and YENEEA. This CDR3 reads CASSPQGGRDTYEQYF. In nucleotides, the CDR3 is TGTGCCAGCAGCCCTCAGGGGGGGAGGGACACCTACGAGCAGTACTTC.

Notes on this clone: Germline and junction disagree at one end, which may indicate a read error. V and J are TRBV7-7 and TRBJ2-5, with D unresolved. Germline V lookup: CDR1 SSHAT, CDR2 FNYEAQ (reference sequence). The CDR3 length is 13 residues. The CDR3 is CASSLGTGETQYF. CDR3 coding DNA: TGTGCTAGCAGCTTAGGAACGGGAGAGACCCAGTACTTC.

In the case of this clone: The junction does not match germline at one end; this may be a read error. CDR3 residues: CASSLGQAYQETQYF. The CDR3 DNA reads TGTGCCAGCAGTTTGGGACAGGCCTACCAAGAGACCCAGTACTTC. This chain joins TRBV5-6 and TRBJ2-5; 8 positions agree with TRBD1. From germline, CDR1 is SGHDT and CDR2 YYEEEE. The CDR3 extends over 15 amino acids.

The chain employs TRBV7-9 and TRBJ1-2, with D uncertain. V gave up 2 bases and J gave up 6 bases, with 16 bases separating them. There are 15 residues in the CDR3. Germline V gene sequence: CDR1 SEHNR, CDR2 FQNEAQ (reference sequence). DNA for the CDR3: TGTGCCAGCAGCTTATCCCCAGTGGTGGGGAATGGCTACACCTTC. Its protein is CASSLSPVVGNGYTF.

The J gene is TRBJ2-7, the V gene TRBV30; 7 nucleotides line up with TRBD1. The CDR3 has 14 residues. With V trimmed by 2 bases and J by 1 base, 5 bases remained unmatched. From germline, CDR1 is GTSNPN and CDR2 SVGIG (reference sequence). The CDR3 region is CAWSTGDLSYEQYF. The DNA for the CDR3 is TGTGCCTGGAGTACAGGGGACCTTTCCTACGAGCAGTACTTC.

The chain is built from TRBV14 and TRBJ1-2, with D unclear. The CDR3 loop spans 14 amino acids. Germline V gene lookup returns CDR1 SGHDN and CDR2 FVKESK. V was trimmed by 2 bases and J by 0 bases, leaving 7 bases between them. The CDR3 here is CASSQLGANYGYTF. In nucleotides, the CDR3 is TGTGCCAGCAGCCAATTGGGAGCTAACTATGGCTACACCTTC.

The V call is TRBV5-4, the J call TRBJ2-3; D is ambiguous. This CDR3 has 18 amino acids. Germline assignment: CDR1 SGHNT and CDR2 YYREEE (reference sequence). Trimming took off 0 bases at V and 0 bases at J, with 17 bases between the two ends. The CDR3 region is CASSLVGWRVVSTDTQYF. The CDR3 DNA reads TGTGCCAGCAGCTTGGTCGGTTGGCGAGTGGTAAGCACAGATACGCAGTATTTT.

This rearrangement joins TRBV7-2 to TRBJ2-1; TRBD2 matches at 13 bases. Germline V gene sequence: CDR1 SGHTA, CDR2 FQGNSA. This CDR3 contains 15 residues. J lost 8 bases, V lost 3 bases, and 4 bases had no gene match. The DNA of the CDR3 is TGTGCCAGCAGCTTGACTAGCGGGAGGTACGATGAGCAGTTCTTC. Amino acids: CASSLTSGRYDEQFF.